The 23 T cell receptor beta chains listed next were all sequenced from one sample in a study of T cell responses to AZD1222 COVID-19 vaccine. Sequencing was performed with immunoSEQ multiplex PCR; in TCRdb, only in-frame clones are kept and a portion is missing. The sample has roughly 69,000 clones; about 80% are singletons. This specimen was peripheral blood, taken 28 days after the second AZD1222 dose. These receptor sequences come from an adult who received the AZD1222 COVID-19 vaccine.

The chain is built from TRBV2 and TRBJ1-6; D gene unclear. The CDR3 sequence is 13 residues long. The V gene lost 4 bases and the J gene lost 7 bases, with 8 bases spanning the gap. Germline CDR1 reads SNHLY; CDR2 reads FYNNEI. The CDR3 DNA sequence: TGTGCCAGCAGTGTGGAGGGAAATTCACCCCTCCACTTT. Translated, it gives CASSVEGNSPLHF.

The chain is built from TRBV6-4 and TRBJ1-6, with D perhaps TRBD1 (5 bases). Per the germline V gene, CDR1 is MRHNA and CDR2 is SNTAGT. There are 13 residues in the CDR3. V lost 3 bases and J 10 bases, leaving 10 bases between the germline ends. CDR3 loop: CASSEQDGSPLHF. CDR3 sequence (DNA): TGTGCCAGCAGTGAACAGGATGGGTCACCCCTCCACTTT.

This rearrangement joins TRBV9 to TRBJ1-2; 10 bases fit TRBD1. V shed 2 bases, J shed 2 bases, and the junction held 3 bases outside the gene matches. Germline values: CDR1 SGDLS, CDR2 YYNGEE. The CDR3 loop spans 15 amino acids. The CDR3 loop is CASSVETGGNYGYTF. CDR3 sequence (DNA): TGTGCCAGCAGCGTGGAGACAGGGGGCAACTATGGCTACACCTTC.

This chain uses TRBV24-1 with TRBJ2-2; D uncertain. This CDR3 is 13 amino acids long. The V and J ends lost 0 bases and 3 bases respectively, with 1 base between them. Germline CDR1 and CDR2: KGHDR and SFDVKD. The CDR3 sequence is CATSDLYTGELFF. The CDR3 DNA reads as TGTGCCACCAGTGATTTGTACACCGGGGAGCTGTTTTTT.

The chain joins TRBV5-1 to TRBJ2-7, with a possible D match to TRBD1 (5 bases). CDR1 and CDR2 (germline): SGHRS, YFSETQ. V dropped 5 bases and J dropped 5 bases, with 11 bases sitting between them. The CDR3 contains 12 residues. CDR3 sequence: CASSRQGDEQYF. CDR3 bases: TGCGCCAGCAGTAGGCAGGGCGACGAGCAGTACTTC.

The chain carries TRBV15 and TRBJ1-5; TRBD1 is a possible D gene (5 bases). Germline loops: CDR1 LNHNV, CDR2 YYDKDF (reference sequence). The CDR3 loop spans 13 amino acids. V was trimmed by 4 bases and J by 6 bases, leaving 10 bases between them. CDR3 sequence: CATSTTRGQPQHF. The CDR3 region has the DNA TGTGCCACCAGCACGACAAGGGGTCAGCCCCAGCATTTT.

V and J are TRBV30 and TRBJ2-3; TRBD2 matches 9 bases. The CDR3 runs to 14 residues. The germline CDR1 and CDR2 sequences are GTSNPN and SVGIG (reference sequence). The V gene end was trimmed by 2 bases and the J gene end by 2 bases; junction bases not matched to a gene: 2. CDR3 residues: CAWSLAGPTDTQYF. The CDR3 nucleotides are TGTGCCTGGAGTCTAGCGGGGCCCACAGATACGCAGTATTTT.

The V and J genes are TRBV10-3 and TRBJ2-3; TRBD1 matches 7 bases. CDR1 ENHRY and CDR2 SYGVKD come from the germline V gene. V was pared by 9 bases and J by 0 bases, with 18 bases of the junction left unmatched. The CDR3 consists of 18 residues. DNA for the CDR3: TGTGCCATTAGTAGGGGGCCTAGCCGAGGTCTTAGCACAGATACGCAGTATTTT. Translating it yields CAISRGPSRGLSTDTQYF.

Here the CDR3 DNA reads TGTGCCAGCAGTGGTCAGAAGTCTGGGGCCAACGTCCTGACTTTC. This translates into CASSGQKSGANVLTF. The chain joins TRBV27 to TRBJ2-6; D gene uncertain. This CDR3 has 15 residues. Germline loops: CDR1 MNHEY, CDR2 SMNVEV (reference sequence). Trimming cost V 5 bases and J 1 base, with 9 bases left between them.

The chain carries TRBV6-2 or TRBV6-3 and TRBJ1-3, with D hard to call. V dropped 0 bases and J dropped 8 bases, with 5 bases sitting between them. CDR3 length equals 12 residues. In germline, CDR1 is MNHEY, CDR2 SVGEGT. For the CDR3, the DNA is TGTGCCAGCAGTTACTCCATGGACACCATATATTTT. It encodes CASSYSMDTIYF.

The rearrangement uses TRBV28 and TRBJ1-2, with D tentatively TRBD1 (6 bases). Germline assignment: CDR1 MDHEN and CDR2 SYDVKM. The ends were cut back, 8 bases at V and 7 bases at J, with 23 bases in the middle. The CDR3 spans 15 residues. DNA for the CDR3: TGTGCCAGCCAGAACCCCGGTGGGGGGCGGGGTGGCTACACCTTC. Amino acid sequence: CASQNPGGGRGGYTF.

The gene calls are TRBV5-1 and TRBJ2-5, with 9 bases that match TRBD2. The CDR3 has 14 amino acids. The germline CDR1 and CDR2 sequences are SGHRS and YFSETQ. The V gene end was trimmed by 4 bases and the J gene end by 5 bases; junction bases not matched to a gene: 6. The CDR3 DNA reads as TGCGCCAGCAGCAAGGGACTAGCTGGGGAGACCCAGTACTTC. This sequence encodes CASSKGLAGETQYF.

The chain carries TRBV24-1 and TRBJ2-3; D is ambiguous. V lost 8 bases and J 0 bases, leaving 8 bases between the germline ends. CDR1 is KGHDR, CDR2 SFDVKD, per germline. This CDR3 region has 13 residues. CDR3 bases: TGTGCCACCAAAAAACTTAGCACAGATACGCAGTATTTT. It yields the protein CATKKLSTDTQYF.

The V and J genes are TRBV5-6 and TRBJ2-2; D possibly corresponds to TRBD2 (6 bases). With 3 bases removed from V and 0 bases from J, the gap between germline ends came to 18 bases. This CDR3 contains 18 residues. The germline V gene has CDR1 SGHDT and CDR2 YYEEEE. The CDR3 sequence: CASSSPISIAANTGELFF. For the CDR3, the DNA is TGTGCCAGCAGCTCGCCGATCTCGATAGCGGCGAACACCGGGGAGCTGTTTTTT.

V usage is TRBV18 and J usage is TRBJ2-1, with TRBD2 identical over 10 bases. The CDR3 runs 14 residues. The germline V gene has CDR1 KGHSH and CDR2 LQKENI. Trimming took 8 bases from V and 3 from J; bases not matched to a gene: 4. The CDR3 DNA is TGTGCCAGCCTAGGGACTAGCGTCTACAATGAGCAGTTCTTC. Translating it yields CASLGTSVYNEQFF.

The genes are TRBV2 and TRBJ1-4; D possibly corresponds to TRBD1 (5 bases). The germline gives CDR1 SNHLY, CDR2 FYNNEI. The CDR3 length is 14 residues. V lost 7 bases to trimming and J lost 8 bases, with 17 bases between them. CDR3 residues: CASTRQGGEEKLFF. The CDR3, as DNA: TGTGCCAGCACTCGGCAGGGCGGGGAAGAAAAACTGTTTTTT. Drawing the rest from reference TRBV2 and TRBJ1-4, the complete variable domain is EPEVTQTPSHQVTQMGQEVILRCVPISNHLYFYWYRQILGQKVEFLVSFYNNEISEKSEIFDDQFSVERPDGSNFTLKIRSTKLEDSAMYFCASTRQGGEEKLFFGSGTQLSVL.

This chain joins TRBV11-2 and TRBJ2-7; 8 nucleotides match TRBD1. V was pared by 4 bases and J by 5 bases, with 7 bases of the junction left unmatched. CDR3 size: 14 residues. Looked up from germline, CDR1 is SGHAT and CDR2 is FQNNGV. CDR3 residues: CASSSRTGRNEQYF. CDR3 DNA: TGTGCCAGCAGCTCACGGACAGGGCGAAACGAGCAGTACTTC. The variable domain in full, completed from reference TRBV11-2 and TRBJ2-7, reads EAGVAQSPRYKIIEKRQSVAFWCNPISGHATLYWYQQILGQGPKLLIQFQNNGVVDDSQLPKDRFSAERLKGVDSTLKIQPAKLEDSAVYLCASSSRTGRNEQYFGPGTRLTVT.

The chain carries TRBV5-6 and TRBJ2-3; tentatively, D is TRBD2 (5 bases). The ends were cut back, 0 bases at V and 0 bases at J, with 5 bases in the middle. Per the germline V gene, CDR1 is SGHDT and CDR2 is YYEEEE. CDR3 length equals 14 residues. In nucleotides, the CDR3 is TGTGCCAGCAGCTTGGGGACTAGCACAGATACGCAGTATTTT. Translated, it gives CASSLGTSTDTQYF.

CDR3 bases: TGTGCCATCAGTGACCCTGGACAGGGTAGGACTGAAGCTTTCTTT. Residues: CAISDPGQGRTEAFF. This sequence joins TRBV10-3 and TRBJ1-1; the match to TRBD1 covers 8 bases. V dropped 3 bases and J dropped 5; count of bases not matched to a gene: 8. The germline V gene has CDR1 ENHRY and CDR2 SYGVKD. The CDR3 length is 15 residues.

The chain carries TRBV28 and TRBJ1-1; D uncertain. CDR1 is MDHEN, CDR2 SYDVKM, per germline. The CDR3 has 17 residues. With 2 bases removed from V and 1 base from J, the gap between germline ends came to 17 bases. Here the CDR3 reads CASSLPSRRSENTEAFF. The CDR3, as DNA: TGTGCCAGCAGTTTACCCTCCCGACGGAGCGAGAACACTGAAGCTTTCTTT.

This clone was seen just once. V is TRBV6-5 and J is TRBJ1-3; D is undetermined. The CDR3 has 13 amino acids. The ends were cut back, 2 bases at V and 5 bases at J, with 7 bases in the middle. Germline lookup yields CDR1 MNHEY and CDR2 SVGAGI. CDR3 sequence reads: CASSYGPRNTIYF. As DNA, the CDR3 is TGTGCCAGCAGTTACGGCCCGAGAAACACCATATATTTT.

The chain combines TRBV5-4 with TRBJ1-2; 9 bases agree with TRBD1. The CDR3 sequence is 15 residues long. CDR1 and CDR2 from the germline V gene are SGHNT and YYREEE (reference sequence). Trimming removed 4 bases from V and 0 bases from J; junction bases left unmatched: 4. In DNA, the CDR3 is TGTGCCAGCAGCCCACGACAGGGGGCTAACTATGGCTACACCTTC. Its protein product is CASSPRQGANYGYTF.

This clone was detected a few times. The chain carries TRBV5-1 and TRBJ1-1; D is uncertain. Deletions cut 1 base from V and 0 bases from J, with 4 bases between. The germline V gene encodes CDR1 SGHRS and CDR2 YFSETQ. CDR3 length: 13 amino acids. The CDR3 is CASSLLVNTEAFF. CDR3 DNA sequence: TGCGCCAGCAGCTTGTTGGTGAACACTGAAGCTTTCTTT.